The 8 T cell receptor beta chains below all came from one sample that was sequenced in a study of blood T cell repertoires in COVID-19. Some clones are missing from TCRdb's copy, which holds only in-frame ones; the method was immunoSEQ multiplex PCR. The sample has about 150,000 clones; approximately 82% are singletons. The sequenced sample was peripheral blood. These receptors came from a woman in her forties or fifties with acute or convalescent COVID-19.

The chain employs TRBV5-4 and TRBJ2-7; 9 positions match TRBD2. The J segment lost 2 bases and the V segment lost 0 bases, leaving 3 bases of the junction unmatched. The CDR3 has 15 residues. CDR1 is SGHNT and CDR2 is YYREEE in the germline V gene (reference sequence). CDR3 amino acids: CASSLASGGPYEQYF. The CDR3 DNA follows: TGTGCCAGCAGCTTGGCCAGCGGGGGGCCCTACGAGCAGTACTTC.

V usage is TRBV4-2 and J usage is TRBJ1-1, with 11 bases lining up with TRBD1. Unmatched junction bases numbered 6, after V lost 4 bases and J lost 5 bases. This CDR3 is built from 15 residues. Germline V CDR1 and CDR2: LGHNA, YNFKEQ. For the CDR3, the DNA is TGTGCCAGCAGCCTTCCGGGACAGGGGGGAACTGAAGCTTTCTTT. The encoded protein is CASSLPGQGGTEAFF.

The rearrangement uses TRBV20-1 and TRBJ2-3; D not resolved. This CDR3 has 9 amino acids. The V gene lost 7 bases and the J gene lost 7 bases, with 6 bases spanning the gap. Germline V lookup: CDR1 DFQATT, CDR2 SNEGSKA (reference sequence). The CDR3 nucleotides read TGCAGTGGCGGTAATACGCAGTATTTT. This translates into CSGGNTQYF.

This clone was seen only a few times. The chain recombines TRBV18 with TRBJ2-1; 8 bases map to TRBD1. CDR1 is KGHSH, CDR2 LQKENI, per germline. V lost 0 bases to trimming and J lost 0 bases; unmatched junction nucleotides: 4. The CDR3 spans 17 residues. This CDR3 reads CASSPPIGTGSYNEQFF. CDR3 nucleotide sequence: TGTGCCAGCTCACCACCAATAGGGACAGGCTCCTACAATGAGCAGTTCTTC.

The rearrangement links TRBV12-3 or TRBV12-4 to TRBJ1-2, with TRBD1 as a possible D gene (5 bases). The V end lost 8 bases, the J end lost 2 bases, and 9 bases lay between the germline ends. The CDR3 has 12 amino acids. The CDR3 sequence is CASSDSNYGYTF. CDR3 in DNA: TGTGCCAGCTCTGACAGCAACTATGGCTACACCTTC.

The chain couples TRBV9 to TRBJ2-2, with 8 bases fitting TRBD2. V was clipped by 4 bases and J by 4 bases; unmatched bases: 6. The germline V gene has CDR1 SGDLS and CDR2 YYNGEE. The CDR3 is 15 residues long. The CDR3 nucleotides are TGTGCCAGCAGCCCTATAGCGGGACTCACCGGGGAGCTGTTTTTT. As protein: CASSPIAGLTGELFF.

This chain joins TRBV30 and TRBJ1-3; D might be TRBD1 (6 bases). Trimming removed 6 bases at V and 4 bases at J, with 10 bases between. The CDR3 length is 12 residues. CDR1 is GTSNPN, CDR2 SVGIG, per germline (reference sequence). CDR3 region: CACTGRGNTIYF. CDR3 nucleotides: TGTGCCTGCACAGGGAGAGGAAACACCATATATTTT.

The genes are TRBV19 and TRBJ1-1; no clear D. V lost 5 bases to trimming and J lost 1 base, with 11 bases between them. The CDR3 spans 14 residues. CDR1 LNHDA and CDR2 SQIVND come from the germline V gene (reference sequence). This CDR3 is CASSLVTGNTEAFF. The CDR3 DNA sequence: TGTGCCAGTAGTCTCGTGACGGGGAACACTGAAGCTTTCTTT.